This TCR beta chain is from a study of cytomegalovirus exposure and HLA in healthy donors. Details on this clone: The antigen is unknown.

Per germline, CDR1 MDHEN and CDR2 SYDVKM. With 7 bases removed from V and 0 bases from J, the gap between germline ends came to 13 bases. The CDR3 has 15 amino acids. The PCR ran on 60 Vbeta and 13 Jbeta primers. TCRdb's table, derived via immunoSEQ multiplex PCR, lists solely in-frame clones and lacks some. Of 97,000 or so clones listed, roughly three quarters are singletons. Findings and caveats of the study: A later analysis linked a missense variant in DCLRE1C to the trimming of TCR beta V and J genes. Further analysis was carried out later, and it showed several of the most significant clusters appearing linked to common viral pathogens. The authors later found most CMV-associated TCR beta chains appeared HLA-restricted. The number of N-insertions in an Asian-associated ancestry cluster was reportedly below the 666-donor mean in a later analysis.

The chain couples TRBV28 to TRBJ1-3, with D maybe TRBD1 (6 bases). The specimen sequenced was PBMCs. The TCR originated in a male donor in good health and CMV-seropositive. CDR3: CASTSTGRSGNTIYF. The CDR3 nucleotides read TGTGCCAGCACGTCGACAGGACGCTCTGGAAACACCATATATTTT.